The 8 T cell receptor beta chains in this list originate from one sample, sequenced in a study of T cell responses to AZD1222 COVID-19 vaccine. TCRdb's table, derived via immunoSEQ multiplex PCR, lists solely in-frame clones and lacks some. Among 90,000 to 120,000 clones listed, about 92% were seen once. The source material was peripheral blood, sampled on day 0 of AZD1222 vaccination. The receptors derive from an adult in good health.

The chain carries TRBV7-9 and TRBJ2-7; no clear D. There are 12 residues in the CDR3. V lost 5 bases to trimming and J lost 7 bases, with 12 bases between them. Germline CDR1 is SEHNR and CDR2 is FQNEAQ (reference sequence). The CDR3 sequence is CASSINFGEQYF. CDR3 bases: TGTGCCAGCAGCATTAACTTTGGGGAGCAGTACTTC.

The chain links TRBV6-4 to TRBJ2-3, with 9 positions matching TRBD2. With V trimmed by 0 bases and J by 9 bases, 7 bases remained unmatched. CDR1 and CDR2 from the germline V gene are MRHNA and SNTAGT. The CDR3 loop spans 15 amino acids. As DNA, the CDR3 is TGTGCCAGCAGTGACTCGTTTAGCGGGAGTTCCACGCAGTATTTT. Protein sequence: CASSDSFSGSSTQYF.

This chain links TRBV7-2 with TRBJ2-7; possible D gene TRBD2, 7 bases. Germline V gene sequence: CDR1 SGHTA, CDR2 FQGNSA. The CDR3 totals 15 residues. V dropped 0 bases and J dropped 3 bases, with 12 bases sitting between them. The CDR3 nucleotides read TGTGCCAGCAGCTTAGCGGCGGGGGCCTACTACGAGCAGTACTTC. Its translation: CASSLAAGAYYEQYF.

This clone was recorded once. The rearrangement joins TRBV4-3 to TRBJ1-1; D perhaps matches TRBD1 (5 bases). The CDR3 has 14 residues. Trimming cost V 6 bases and J 4 bases, with 15 bases left between them. Germline V CDR1 and CDR2: LGHNA, YSLEER. CDR3: CASRAGRWGTEAFF. CDR3 coding DNA: TGCGCCAGCAGGGCAGGGAGGTGGGGCACTGAAGCTTTCTTT.

This clone was found once. This rearrangement joins TRBV28 to TRBJ1-1, with 7 nucleotides matching TRBD1. Germline CDR1 reads MDHEN; CDR2 reads SYDVKM. The CDR3 covers 16 residues. After removal of 4 bases from V and 4 bases from J, the junction contained 12 bases not matched to a gene. The CDR3 protein is CASSSLYRGGFTEAFF. The CDR3 region has the DNA TGTGCCAGCAGTTCGCTATACAGGGGAGGTTTCACTGAAGCTTTCTTT.

This clone showed up just once. This chain connects TRBV2 to TRBJ1-1; D not certain. This CDR3 comprises 13 residues. The germline gives CDR1 SNHLY, CDR2 FYNNEI. Trimming took off 8 bases at V and 0 bases at J, with 10 bases between the two ends. CDR3 sequence (DNA): TGTGCCAGCCTGAGGAAGATGAACACTGAAGCTTTCTTT. Protein: CASLRKMNTEAFF.

The genes are TRBV7-9 and TRBJ2-1; D is tentatively TRBD1 or TRBD2 (5 bases each). CDR1 and CDR2 from the germline V gene are SEHNR and FQNEAQ (reference sequence). The CDR3 has 17 residues. Trimming took 0 bases from V and 2 from J, leaving 14 bases between them. The chain's CDR3 is CASSLAGWDATYNEQFF. In DNA form, the CDR3 reads TGTGCCAGCAGCTTAGCTGGTTGGGACGCAACCTACAATGAGCAGTTCTTC.

This chain connects TRBV30 to TRBJ2-2; D is possibly TRBD2 (6 bases). Germline CDR1 and CDR2: GTSNPN and SVGIG (reference sequence). The CDR3 runs to 14 residues. V was clipped by 8 bases and J by 2 bases, with 15 bases between them. CDR3 nucleotides: TGTGCCGGATCGGGGGTCCTAAACACCGGGGAGCTGTTTTTT. It codes for CAGSGVLNTGELFF.